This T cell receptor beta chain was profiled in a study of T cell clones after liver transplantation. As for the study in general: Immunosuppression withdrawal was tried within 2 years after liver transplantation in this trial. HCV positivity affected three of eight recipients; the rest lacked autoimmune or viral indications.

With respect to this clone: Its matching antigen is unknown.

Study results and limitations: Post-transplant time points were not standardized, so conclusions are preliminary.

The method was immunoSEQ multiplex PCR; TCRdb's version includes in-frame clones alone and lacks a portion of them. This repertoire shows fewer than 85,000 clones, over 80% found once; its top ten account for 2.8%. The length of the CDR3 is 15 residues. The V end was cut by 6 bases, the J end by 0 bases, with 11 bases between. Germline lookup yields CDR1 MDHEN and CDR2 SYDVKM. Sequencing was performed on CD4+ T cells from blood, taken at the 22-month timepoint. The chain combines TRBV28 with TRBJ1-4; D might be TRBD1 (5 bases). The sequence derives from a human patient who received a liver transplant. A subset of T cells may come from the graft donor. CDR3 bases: TGTGCCAGCAGCTTACTAGGGGCAACTAATGAAAAACTGTTTTTT. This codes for CASSLLGATNEKLFF. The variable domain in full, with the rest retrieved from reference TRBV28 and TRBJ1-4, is DVKVTQSSRYLVKRTGEKVFLECVQDMDHENMFWYRQDPGLGLRLIYFSYDVKMKEKGDIPEGYSVSREKKERFSLILESASTNQTSMYLCASSLLGATNEKLFFGSGTQLSVL.